The next 29 T cell receptor beta chains were all read from a single sample in a study of vaccination and CD4 T cells after COVID-19. The antigens these receptors bind are not known. Sample treatment: approximately 11-day PBMC culture with coronavirus spike peptide pools or control peptides (ViraFEST assay). Oncomine TCR Beta short-read sequencing was applied to DNA from cultured CD4+ T cells. TCRdb called the PCR reads again in MiXCR, with one record for every CDR3 protein. The table records more than 20,000 distinct CDR3 sequences, roughly 42% of them present only once. Sequencing input: CD4+ T cells from blood, cultured in vitro. The receptors originated from a human donor who had recovered from COVID-19.

The chain is built from TRBV29-1 and TRBJ2-1, with TRBD2 identical over 10 bases. The germline CDR1 and CDR2 sequences are SQVTM and ANQGSEA. V lost 7 bases, J lost 6 bases, and 9 bases stayed unmatched. The CDR3 loop spans 14 amino acids. Written as DNA, the CDR3 is TGCAGCGGTAGCGGGAGGCTGGTGCGCAATGAGCAGTTCTTC. This codes for CSGSGRLVRNEQFF.

The chain has TRBV20-1 and TRBJ1-1; 7 nucleotides agree with TRBD1. Germline CDR1 DFQATT, CDR2 SNEGSKA (reference sequence). J gave up 8 bases and V 6 bases, and 6 bases lay outside the gene matches. This CDR3 is built from 11 residues. DNA for the CDR3: TGCAGTGCGTTACAGGGGACCGAAGCTTTCTTT. The encoded protein is CSALQGTEAFF.

This clonotype appeared a single time. V gene TRBV4-1 combines with J gene TRBJ1-5, with 11 bases matching TRBD1. V dropped 0 bases and J dropped 4; count of bases not matched to a gene: 2. The germline V gene encodes CDR1 MGHRA and CDR2 YSYEKL. This CDR3 is 16 amino acids long. The CDR3 reads CASSQEGTGGNQPQHF. The DNA for the CDR3 is TGCGCCAGCAGCCAAGAAGGGACAGGGGGTAATCAGCCCCAGCATTTT.

The chain is built from TRBV9 and TRBJ2-7; no clear D. The V and J ends lost 0 bases and 7 bases respectively, with 11 bases between them. The CDR3 is 13 residues long. CDR1 is SGDLS and CDR2 is YYNGEE in the germline V gene. The CDR3 protein is CASSVGMEMEQYF. Written as DNA, the CDR3 is TGTGCCAGCAGCGTAGGAATGGAGATGGAGCAGTACTTC.

As DNA, the CDR3 is TGTGCCAGCTCCGACGTTTGGGGGGAGACTGAAGCTTTCTTT. Its protein is CASSDVWGETEAFF. The chain couples TRBV18 to TRBJ1-1; weak D call: TRBD1 (5 bases). This CDR3 has 14 amino acids. The V end lost 6 bases, the J end lost 5 bases, and 16 bases lay between the germline ends. Germline CDR1 KGHSH, CDR2 LQKENI.

CDR3 region: CASSLAGSSYNEQFF. The CDR3 nucleotides read TGTGCCAGCAGCCTAGCGGGGAGCTCCTACAATGAGCAGTTCTTC. The chain couples TRBV11-2 to TRBJ2-1, with TRBD2 identical over 9 bases. The V and J ends lost 5 bases and 0 bases, in that order; junction bases with no gene match: 2. CDR1 SGHAT and CDR2 FQNNGV come from the germline V gene. The CDR3 length is 15 residues. The variable domain in full, with the rest retrieved from reference TRBV11-2 and TRBJ2-1, is EAGVAQSPRYKIIEKRQSVAFWCNPISGHATLYWYQQILGQGPKLLIQFQNNGVVDDSQLPKDRFSAERLKGVDSTLKIQPAKLEDSAVYLCASSLAGSSYNEQFFGPGTRLTVL.

This chain uses TRBV2 with TRBJ1-1, with no clear D. V dropped 5 bases and J dropped 2 bases, with 15 bases sitting between them. Germline assignment: CDR1 SNHLY and CDR2 FYNNEI. This CDR3 spans 15 amino acids. Written as DNA, the CDR3 is TGTGCCAGCAGTCCAGGTCCTCCGGGTAACACTGAAGCTTTCTTT. It specifies CASSPGPPGNTEAFF.

This rearrangement joins TRBV7-8 to TRBJ1-6; D gene uncertain. The germline CDR1 and CDR2 sequences are SGHVS and FQNEAQ. Between the trimmed V and J ends, which lost 1 base and 13 bases, there was a span of 11 bases. The CDR3 contains 13 residues. The CDR3 DNA reads TGTGCCAGCAGCTTAGGGGGATTTGCCCCCCTCCACTTT. It encodes CASSLGGFAPLHF.

This clonotype was picked up a small number of times. V usage is TRBV5-4 and J usage is TRBJ1-1; 8 bases line up with TRBD1. This CDR3 has 15 residues. V gave up 4 bases and J gave up 2 bases; unmatched junction bases: 7. Germline values: CDR1 SGHNT, CDR2 YYREEE (reference sequence). CDR3 sequence (DNA): TGTGCCAGCAGCCTCGATCCAGGGGGCAACACTGAAGCTTTCTTT. Its protein product is CASSLDPGGNTEAFF.

This clonotype appeared a few times. The gene calls are TRBV6-1 and TRBJ2-5, with TRBD2 matching 16 bases. Germline CDR1 MNHNS, CDR2 SASEGT. V shed 6 bases and J 4 bases; nucleotides not matched to a gene: 8. The CDR3 totals 17 residues. CDR3 in amino acids: CASRAGLAGGRGETQYF. For the CDR3, the DNA is TGTGCCAGCAGGGCGGGACTAGCGGGGGGGCGGGGAGAGACCCAGTACTTC.

This clonotype has just a few counts. V is TRBV7-2 and J is TRBJ1-2, with TRBD1 as a possible D gene (5 bases). Trimming took off 2 bases at V and 4 bases at J, with 14 bases between the two ends. This CDR3 has 15 amino acids. The germline CDR1 and CDR2 sequences are SGHTA and FQGNSA. The CDR3 DNA follows: TGTGCCAGCAGCTTACTTCATGACAGACTCTATGGCTACACCTTC. Protein sequence: CASSLLHDRLYGYTF.

This chain connects TRBV6-1 to TRBJ1-2; TRBD1 aligns across 9 bases. The CDR3 is 13 amino acids. CDR1 and CDR2 from the germline V gene are MNHNS and SASEGT. Germline trimming cut 6 bases from V and 7 bases from J; bases unmatched to any gene: 6. The CDR3 is CASRQQGAGGYTF. The CDR3 nucleotides read TGTGCCAGCAGGCAACAGGGGGCTGGTGGCTACACCTTC.

The rearrangement links TRBV12-3 or TRBV12-4 to TRBJ1-1; D remains unclear. Trimming removed 3 bases at V and 11 bases at J, with 16 bases between. The CDR3 runs 13 residues. CDR3 nucleotide sequence: TGTGCCAGCAGTTTGGCGGGGTCCCTGGTGGCTTTCTTT. This gives the protein CASSLAGSLVAFF.

CDR3 sequence: CATSRDLRDLREAFF. The CDR3 DNA follows: TGTGCCACCAGCAGAGATCTGAGAGATCTTAGGGAAGCTTTCTTT. The V and J genes are TRBV15 and TRBJ1-1; D is uncertain. CDR3 length: 15 residues. Trimming left V 0 bases short and J 8 bases short, with 16 bases between. Germline V gene sequence: CDR1 LNHNV, CDR2 YYDKDF (reference sequence).

Sample share makes this clonotype medium-sized. This chain links TRBV20-1 with TRBJ1-6; D gene ambiguous. Germline CDR1 is DFQATT and CDR2 is SNEGSKA (reference sequence). This CDR3 has 12 residues. Trimming stripped 6 bases from V and 6 bases from J, with 9 bases between. DNA of the CDR3: TGCAGTGCCAGACGGGCTAATTCACCCCTCCACTTT. As protein: CSARRANSPLHF.

This clonotype came up a few times. The V call is TRBV10-3, the J call TRBJ2-1; possible D gene TRBD2, 6 bases. Germline V gives CDR1 ENHRY, CDR2 SYGVKD. Trimming stripped 8 bases from V and 0 bases from J, with 17 bases between. There are 16 residues in the CDR3. CDR3 region: CAIVARGGTSYNEQFF. CDR3 sequence (DNA): TGTGCCATCGTCGCTAGGGGAGGAACCTCCTACAATGAGCAGTTCTTC.

This clonotype appeared a few times. The gene calls are TRBV2 and TRBJ2-5; possibly TRBD1 for D (5 bases). CDR1 is SNHLY and CDR2 is FYNNEI in the germline V gene. V lost 3 bases to trimming and J lost 1 base, with 6 bases between them. This CDR3 is built from 13 residues. CDR3: CASSDDSQETQYF. CDR3 in DNA: TGTGCCAGCAGTGACGACAGCCAAGAGACCCAGTACTTC.

This clonotype was seen more than once but under ten times. This chain connects TRBV29-1 to TRBJ2-2; no clear D. The CDR3 consists of 11 residues. Deletions cut 4 bases from V and 7 bases from J, with 7 bases between. From germline, CDR1 is SQVTM and CDR2 ANQGSEA. As DNA, the CDR3 is TGCAGCGTTGGATACAGCGGGGAGCTGTTTTTT. Protein product: CSVGYSGELFF.

This clonotype was found once. The chain uses TRBV20-1 and TRBJ2-3; TRBD1 might be the D (5 bases). CDR3 size: 12 residues. The germline V and J ends were trimmed by 8 bases and 8 bases, with 17 bases remaining between them. Germline CDR1 reads DFQATT; CDR2 reads SNEGSKA (reference sequence). The DNA of the CDR3 is TGCAGTAAAAGGACGGCCCAGGGTACGCAGTATTTT. As protein: CSKRTAQGTQYF.

The chain recombines TRBV6-5 with TRBJ2-7, with 8 positions matching TRBD1. This CDR3 has 13 residues. CDR1 is MNHEY, CDR2 SVGAGI, per germline. V lost 2 bases, J lost 3 bases, and 0 bases stayed unmatched. DNA for the CDR3: TGTGCCAGCAGTTACGACAGGGGCTACGAGCAGTACTTC. As protein: CASSYDRGYEQYF.

V is TRBV20-1 and J is TRBJ2-4, with a weak D call TRBD2 (7 bases). Trimming cost V 0 bases and J 2 bases, with 17 bases left between them. The CDR3 spans 17 residues. Germline V gene data show CDR1 as DFQATT and CDR2 as SNEGSKA (reference sequence). Written as DNA, the CDR3 is TGCAGTGCTAGAGAAAGGGGGGGGCGCGGGTCCAAAAACATTCAGTACTTC. Its protein is CSARERGGRGSKNIQYF.

This sequence joins TRBV20-1 and TRBJ2-2; the D is unclear. The germline V gene encodes CDR1 DFQATT and CDR2 SNEGSKA (reference sequence). CDR3 length: 14 amino acids. The V and J ends lost 3 bases and 0 bases respectively, with 8 bases between them. As DNA, the CDR3 is TGCAGTGCTAGGACGGCTGCGAACACCGGGGAGCTGTTTTTT. The encoded protein is CSARTAANTGELFF.

A few counts support this clonotype. This sequence joins TRBV19 and TRBJ1-5; 9 bases agree with TRBD1. Per germline, CDR1 LNHDA and CDR2 SQIVND (reference sequence). V trimming: 5 bases; J trimming: 6 bases; junction bases outside the gene matches: 11. The CDR3 runs to 16 residues. The CDR3 loop is CASSPPGQGLRQPQHF. The CDR3 nucleotides are TGTGCCAGTAGTCCCCCGGGACAGGGTCTTCGTCAGCCCCAGCATTTT.

DNA of the CDR3: TGTGCCAGCAGTTCGTCCAGATCCACGTCCTACGAGCAGTACTTC. Translated, it gives CASSSSRSTSYEQYF. The rearrangement uses TRBV6-5 and TRBJ2-7; no reliable D call. Germline V gives CDR1 MNHEY, CDR2 SVGAGI. CDR3 length: 15 amino acids. V lost 4 bases and J lost 1, with 14 bases in between.

This clonotype was observed a few times. The chain combines TRBV7-2 with TRBJ1-5; weak D call: TRBD1 (5 bases). The CDR3 extends over 13 amino acids. V was clipped by 2 bases and J by 6 bases, with 8 bases between them. From germline, CDR1 is SGHTA and CDR2 FQGNSA. DNA of the CDR3: TGTGCCAGCAGCTTACAGGGAGGTCAGCCCCAGCATTTT. This gives the protein CASSLQGGQPQHF.

This clonotype was recorded a few times. The gene calls are TRBV12-3 or TRBV12-4 and TRBJ2-1; 12 positions match TRBD2. The CDR3 loop spans 16 amino acids. V lost 1 base, J lost 8 bases, and 6 bases stayed unmatched. Written as DNA, the CDR3 is TGTGCCAGCAGTTTAGATAGGACTAGCGGGACTGATGAGCAGTTCTTC. Protein product: CASSLDRTSGTDEQFF.

The chain carries TRBV29-1 and TRBJ1-1, with D uncertain. The CDR3 is 12 residues long. Trimming shortened V by 4 bases and J by 8 bases, and 14 bases separated the two germline ends. CDR1 and CDR2 from the germline V gene are SQVTM and ANQGSEA. The CDR3 loop reads CSVGAALEEAFF. CDR3 sequence (DNA): TGCAGCGTTGGGGCCGCACTGGAGGAAGCTTTCTTT.

This clonotype occurred a few times. The rearrangement uses TRBV24-1 and TRBJ1-1; tentative D call: TRBD1 (5 bases). The germline V and J ends were trimmed by 3 bases and 6 bases, with 10 bases remaining between them. There are 13 residues in the CDR3. Germline loops: CDR1 KGHDR, CDR2 SFDVKD. The CDR3 DNA sequence: TGTGCCACCAGTGATACGGCAGGGTCTGAAGCTTTCTTT. Translating it yields CATSDTAGSEAFF.

As regards this clonotype: The junction shows a germline mismatch at one end, possibly a read error. The V and J genes are TRBV12-3 or TRBV12-4 and TRBJ2-7; no clear D. The CDR3 has 11 residues. The CDR3 DNA reads as TGTGCCAGCAGTTTCTCCCACGAGCAGTACTTC. Protein product: CASSFSHEQYF.